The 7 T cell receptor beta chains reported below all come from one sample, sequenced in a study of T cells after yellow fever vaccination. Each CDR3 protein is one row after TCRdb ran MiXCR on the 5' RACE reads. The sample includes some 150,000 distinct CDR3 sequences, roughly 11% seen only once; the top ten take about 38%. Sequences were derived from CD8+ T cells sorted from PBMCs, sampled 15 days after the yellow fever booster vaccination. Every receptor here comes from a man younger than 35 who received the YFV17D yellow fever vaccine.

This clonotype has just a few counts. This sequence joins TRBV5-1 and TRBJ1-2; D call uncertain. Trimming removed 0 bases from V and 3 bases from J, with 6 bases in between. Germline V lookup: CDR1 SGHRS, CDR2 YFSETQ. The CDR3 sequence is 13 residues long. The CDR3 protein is CASSLGAYYGYTF. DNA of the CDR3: TGCGCCAGCAGCTTGGGGGCGTACTATGGCTACACCTTC.

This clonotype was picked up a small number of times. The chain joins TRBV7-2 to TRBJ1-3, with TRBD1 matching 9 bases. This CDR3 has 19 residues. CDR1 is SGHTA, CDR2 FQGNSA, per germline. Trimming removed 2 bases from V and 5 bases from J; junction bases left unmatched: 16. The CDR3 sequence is CASSLSSFHLTGGRNTIYF. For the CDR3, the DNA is TGTGCCAGCAGCTTATCGTCTTTTCACCTTACAGGGGGCAGAAACACCATATATTTT.

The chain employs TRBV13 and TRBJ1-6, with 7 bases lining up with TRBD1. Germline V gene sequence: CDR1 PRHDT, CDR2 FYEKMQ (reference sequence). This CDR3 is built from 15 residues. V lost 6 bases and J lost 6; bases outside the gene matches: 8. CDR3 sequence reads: CASRHRGAANSPLHF. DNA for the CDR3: TGTGCCAGCAGACACAGGGGAGCTGCTAATTCACCCCTCCACTTT.

DNA of the CDR3: TGTGCCAGCAGTTTCTTACAGGGGGAGAGCTCCTACGAGCAGTACTTC. It yields the protein CASSFLQGESSYEQYF. The V gene is TRBV27, the J gene TRBJ2-7; 8 nucleotides agree with TRBD1. After removal of 3 bases from V and 0 bases from J, the junction contained 7 bases not matched to a gene. CDR3 length equals 16 residues. Germline CDR1 MNHEY, CDR2 SMNVEV (reference sequence).

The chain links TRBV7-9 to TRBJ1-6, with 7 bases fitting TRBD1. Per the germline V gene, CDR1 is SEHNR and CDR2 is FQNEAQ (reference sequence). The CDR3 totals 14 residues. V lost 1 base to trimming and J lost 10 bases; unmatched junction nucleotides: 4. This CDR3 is CASSLDRGTSPLHF. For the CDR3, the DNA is TGTGCCAGCAGCTTAGACAGGGGAACATCACCCCTCCACTTT.

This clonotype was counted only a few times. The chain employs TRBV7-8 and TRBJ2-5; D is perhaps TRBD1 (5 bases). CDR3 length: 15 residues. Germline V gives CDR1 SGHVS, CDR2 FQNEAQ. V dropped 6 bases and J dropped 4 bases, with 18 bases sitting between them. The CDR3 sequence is CASSPTAGLGETQYF. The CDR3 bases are TGTGCCAGCAGTCCAACGGCAGGGCTTGGAGAGACCCAGTACTTC. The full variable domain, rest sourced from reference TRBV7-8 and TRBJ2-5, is GAGVSQSPRYKVAKRGQDVALRCDPISGHVSLFWYQQALGQGPEFLTYFQNEAQLDKSGLPSDRFFAERPEGSVSTLKIQRTQQEDSAVYLCASSPTAGLGETQYFGPGTRLLVL.

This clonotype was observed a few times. CDR3 sequence: CSARVRGTDTQYF. CDR3 DNA sequence: TGCAGTGCTAGGGTTAGGGGCACAGATACGCAGTATTTT. V and J are TRBV20-1 and TRBJ2-3; D is undetermined. Trimming cost V 3 bases and J 1 base, with 8 bases left between them. The CDR3 is made up of 13 amino acids. CDR1 and CDR2 (germline): DFQATT, SNEGSKA (reference sequence).